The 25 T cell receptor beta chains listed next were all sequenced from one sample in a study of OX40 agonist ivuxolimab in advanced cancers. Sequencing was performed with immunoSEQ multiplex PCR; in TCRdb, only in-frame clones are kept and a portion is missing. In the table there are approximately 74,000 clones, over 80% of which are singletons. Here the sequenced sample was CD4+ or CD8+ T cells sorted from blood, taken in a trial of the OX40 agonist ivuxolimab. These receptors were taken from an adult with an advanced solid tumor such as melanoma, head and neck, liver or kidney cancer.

This CDR3 reads CASSQGGANVLTF. The CDR3 DNA reads as TGTGCCAGCAGCCAGGGAGGGGCCAACGTCCTGACTTTC. The genes are TRBV4-2 and TRBJ2-6, with unresolved D. CDR3 length: 13 residues. Germline V lookup: CDR1 LGHNA, CDR2 YNFKEQ. V was trimmed by 3 bases and J by 4 bases, leaving 4 bases between them.

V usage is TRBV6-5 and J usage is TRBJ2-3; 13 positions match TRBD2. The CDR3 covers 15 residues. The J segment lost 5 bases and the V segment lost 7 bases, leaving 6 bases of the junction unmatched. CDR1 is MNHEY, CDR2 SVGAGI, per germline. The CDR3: CASTPLAGGQDTQYF. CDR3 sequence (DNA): TGTGCCAGCACCCCACTAGCGGGGGGGCAAGATACGCAGTATTTT.

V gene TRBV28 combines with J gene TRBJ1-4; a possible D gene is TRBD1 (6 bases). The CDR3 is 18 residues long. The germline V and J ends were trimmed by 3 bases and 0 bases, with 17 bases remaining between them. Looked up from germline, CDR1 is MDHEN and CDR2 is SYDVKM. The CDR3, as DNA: TGTGCCAGCAGTTTTTATCAGGGAGGGGGGGCAACTAATGAAAAACTGTTTTTT. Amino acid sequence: CASSFYQGGGATNEKLFF.

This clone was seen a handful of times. The chain's CDR3 is CASSINYSNQPQHF. CDR3 sequence (DNA): TGTGCCAGTAGTATAAACTATAGCAATCAGCCCCAGCATTTT. The chain carries TRBV19 and TRBJ1-5; D is uncertain. Looked up from germline, CDR1 is LNHDA and CDR2 is SQIVND (reference sequence). The V end was cut by 2 bases, the J end by 0 bases, with 5 bases between. The CDR3 length is 14 residues.

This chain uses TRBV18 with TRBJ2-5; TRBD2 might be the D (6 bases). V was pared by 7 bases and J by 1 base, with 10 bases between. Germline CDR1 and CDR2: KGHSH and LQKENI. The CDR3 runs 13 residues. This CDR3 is CASFRDFQETQYF. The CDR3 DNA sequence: TGTGCCAGCTTCCGGGACTTCCAAGAGACCCAGTACTTC.

CDR3 sequence reads: CASSYSIEAGPEQYF. CDR3 sequence (DNA): TGTGCCAGCAGTTACTCGATTGAGGCGGGACCCGAGCAGTACTTC. The genes are TRBV6-5 and TRBJ2-7, with a weak D call TRBD2 (6 bases). V was pared by 0 bases and J by 6 bases, with 15 bases between. CDR3 length: 15 amino acids. Germline V CDR1 and CDR2: MNHEY, SVGAGI.

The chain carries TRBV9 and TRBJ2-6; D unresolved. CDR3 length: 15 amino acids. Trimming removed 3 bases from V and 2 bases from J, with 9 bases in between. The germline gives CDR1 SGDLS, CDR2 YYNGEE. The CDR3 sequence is CASSGWKAGANVLTF. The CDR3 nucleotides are TGTGCCAGCAGCGGATGGAAGGCTGGGGCCAACGTCCTGACTTTC. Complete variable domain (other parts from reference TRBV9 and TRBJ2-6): DSGVTQTPKHLITATGQRVTLRCSPRSGDLSVYWYQQSLDQGLQFLIQYYNGEERAKGNILERFSAQQFPDLHSELNLSSLELGDSALYFCASSGWKAGANVLTFGAGSRLTVL.

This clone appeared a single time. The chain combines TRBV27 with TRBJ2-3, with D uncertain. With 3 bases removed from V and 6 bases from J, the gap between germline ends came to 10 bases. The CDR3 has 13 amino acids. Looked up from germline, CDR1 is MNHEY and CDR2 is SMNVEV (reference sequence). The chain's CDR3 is CASSFYSADTQYF. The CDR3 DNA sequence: TGTGCCAGCAGTTTCTACTCAGCGGATACGCAGTATTTT.

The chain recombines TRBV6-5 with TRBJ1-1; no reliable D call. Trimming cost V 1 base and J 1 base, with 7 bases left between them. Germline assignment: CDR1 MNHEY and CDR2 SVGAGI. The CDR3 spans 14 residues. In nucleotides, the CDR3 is TGTGCCAGCAGTTACTTCGACCAGAACACTGAAGCTTTCTTT. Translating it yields CASSYFDQNTEAFF.

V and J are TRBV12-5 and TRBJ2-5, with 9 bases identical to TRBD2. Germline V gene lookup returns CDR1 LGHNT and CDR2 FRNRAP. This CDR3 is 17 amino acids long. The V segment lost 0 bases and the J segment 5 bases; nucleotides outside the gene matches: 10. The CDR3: CASGLVQGGGAGETQYF. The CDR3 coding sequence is TGTGCTAGTGGTTTGGTACAAGGCGGGGGGGCCGGGGAGACCCAGTACTTC.

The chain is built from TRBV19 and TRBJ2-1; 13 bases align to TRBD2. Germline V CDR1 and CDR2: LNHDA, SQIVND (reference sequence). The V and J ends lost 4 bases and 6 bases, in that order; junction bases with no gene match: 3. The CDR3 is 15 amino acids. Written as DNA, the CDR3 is TGTGCCAGTAGTAAGGGACTAGCGGGACTCAATGAGCAGTTCTTC. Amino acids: CASSKGLAGLNEQFF.

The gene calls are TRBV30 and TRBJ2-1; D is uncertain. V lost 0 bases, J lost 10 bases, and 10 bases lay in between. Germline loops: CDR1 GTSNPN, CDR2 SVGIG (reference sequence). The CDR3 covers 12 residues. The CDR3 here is CAWSVDGREQFF. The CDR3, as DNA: TGTGCCTGGAGTGTAGACGGAAGAGAGCAGTTCTTC.

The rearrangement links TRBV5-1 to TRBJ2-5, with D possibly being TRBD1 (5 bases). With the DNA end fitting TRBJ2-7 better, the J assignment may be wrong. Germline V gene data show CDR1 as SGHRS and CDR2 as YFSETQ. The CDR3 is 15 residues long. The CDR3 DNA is TGCGCCAGCAGCCCCATGGGGCAGGGCTCATACGAGCAGTACTTC. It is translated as CASSPMGQGSYEQYF.

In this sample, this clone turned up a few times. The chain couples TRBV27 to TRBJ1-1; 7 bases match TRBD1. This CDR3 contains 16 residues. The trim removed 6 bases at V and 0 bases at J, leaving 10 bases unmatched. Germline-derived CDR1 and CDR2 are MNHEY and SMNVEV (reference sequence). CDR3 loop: CASRPGQDYMNTEAFF. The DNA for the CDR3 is TGTGCCAGCAGGCCCGGACAGGACTACATGAACACTGAAGCTTTCTTT.

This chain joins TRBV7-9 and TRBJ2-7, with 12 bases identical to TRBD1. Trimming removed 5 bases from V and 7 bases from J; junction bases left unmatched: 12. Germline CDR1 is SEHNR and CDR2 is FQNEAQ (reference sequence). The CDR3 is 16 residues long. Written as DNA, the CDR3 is TGTGCCAGCAGCCTACTCCCGGGACAGGGGGCTGAAGAGCAGTACTTC. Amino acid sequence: CASSLLPGQGAEEQYF.

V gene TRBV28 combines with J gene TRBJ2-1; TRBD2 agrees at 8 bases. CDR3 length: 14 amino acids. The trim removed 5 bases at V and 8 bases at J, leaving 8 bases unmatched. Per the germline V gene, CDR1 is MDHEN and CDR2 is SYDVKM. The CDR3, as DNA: TGTGCCAGCAGTCCCCACCCGACTAGCGATGAGCAGTTCTTC. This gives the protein CASSPHPTSDEQFF.

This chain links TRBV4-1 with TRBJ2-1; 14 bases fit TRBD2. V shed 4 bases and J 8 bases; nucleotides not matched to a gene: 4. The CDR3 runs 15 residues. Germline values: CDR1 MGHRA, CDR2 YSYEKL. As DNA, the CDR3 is TGCGCCAGCAGCCTTGGACTAGCGGGAGGCGATGAGCAGTTCTTC. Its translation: CASSLGLAGGDEQFF.

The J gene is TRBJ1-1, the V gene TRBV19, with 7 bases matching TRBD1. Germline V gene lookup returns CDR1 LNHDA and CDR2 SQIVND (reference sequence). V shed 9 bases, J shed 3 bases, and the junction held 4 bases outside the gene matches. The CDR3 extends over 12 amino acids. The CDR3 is CASSGQDTEAFF. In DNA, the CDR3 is TGTGCCAGCTCTGGACAGGACACTGAAGCTTTCTTT.

The CDR3 DNA follows: TGCGCCAGCAGCCAAGGCCCGCACTCCTACGAGCAGTACTTC. It codes for CASSQGPHSYEQYF. The gene calls are TRBV4-1 and TRBJ2-7; D is ambiguous. Germline CDR1 reads MGHRA; CDR2 reads YSYEKL. Trimming left V 1 base short and J 0 bases short, with 7 bases between. The CDR3 has 14 amino acids.

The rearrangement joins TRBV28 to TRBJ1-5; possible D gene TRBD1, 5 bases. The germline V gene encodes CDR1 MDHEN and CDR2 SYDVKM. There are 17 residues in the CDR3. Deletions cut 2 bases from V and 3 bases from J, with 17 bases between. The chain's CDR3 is CASSLGGRALLNQPQHF. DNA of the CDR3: TGTGCCAGCAGTTTAGGCGGCAGGGCCCTACTCAATCAGCCCCAGCATTTT.

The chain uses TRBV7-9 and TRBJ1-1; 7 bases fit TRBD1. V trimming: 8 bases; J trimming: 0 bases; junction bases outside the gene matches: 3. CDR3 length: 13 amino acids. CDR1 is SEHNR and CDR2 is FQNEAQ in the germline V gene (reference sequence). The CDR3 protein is CASGDSMNTEAFF. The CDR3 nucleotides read TGTGCCAGCGGGGACAGCATGAACACTGAAGCTTTCTTT.

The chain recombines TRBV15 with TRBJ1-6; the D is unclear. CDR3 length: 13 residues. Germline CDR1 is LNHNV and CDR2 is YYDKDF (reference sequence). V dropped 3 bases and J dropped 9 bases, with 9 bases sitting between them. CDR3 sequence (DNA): TGTGCCACCAGCAGTGATAATTCTTCACCCCTCCACTTT. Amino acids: CATSSDNSSPLHF.

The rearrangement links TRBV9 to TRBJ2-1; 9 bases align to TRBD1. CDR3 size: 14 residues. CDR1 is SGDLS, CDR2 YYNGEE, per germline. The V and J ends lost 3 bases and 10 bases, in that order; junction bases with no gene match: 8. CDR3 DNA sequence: TGTGCCAGCAGCGCGGGGACAGGGTGGGGGGAGCAGTTCTTC. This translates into CASSAGTGWGEQFF.

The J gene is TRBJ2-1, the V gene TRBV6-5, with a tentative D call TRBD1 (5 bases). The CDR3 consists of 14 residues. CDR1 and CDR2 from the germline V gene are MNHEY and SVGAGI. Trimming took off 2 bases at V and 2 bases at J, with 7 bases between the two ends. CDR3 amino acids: CASSYDRTYNEQFF. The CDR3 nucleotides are TGTGCCAGCAGTTACGACAGAACCTACAATGAGCAGTTCTTC.

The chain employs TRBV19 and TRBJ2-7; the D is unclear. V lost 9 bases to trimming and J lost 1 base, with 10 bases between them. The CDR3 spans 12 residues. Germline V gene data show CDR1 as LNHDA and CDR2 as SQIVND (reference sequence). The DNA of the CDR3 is TGTGCCAGATTTAACACTTCCTACGAGCAGTACTTC. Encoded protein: CARFNTSYEQYF.